What follows describes a single T cell receptor beta chain. Assay: immunoSEQ multiplex PCR; the TCRdb copy retains only in-frame clones and omits some. The sample carries 15,000 or so clones, more than 85% recorded once. Germline lookup yields CDR1 SGHNT and CDR2 YENEEA. This CDR3 has 16 amino acids. The V and J ends lost 4 bases and 3 bases, in that order; junction bases with no gene match: 3. The sample originates from a study of control samples from healthy donors and cancer patients. The receptor was isolated from a man aged 80 or over with lung cancer. This chain joins TRBV11-3 and TRBJ2-2; 12 bases agree with TRBD2. Material for sequencing was PBMCs. The CDR3 reads CASSSPSGGDTGELFF. CDR3 DNA sequence: TGTGCCAGCAGCTCCCCTAGCGGGGGGGACACCGGGGAGCTGTTTTTT.